These T cell receptor beta chains were read from a single sample in a study of shared clonotypes between healthy human individuals. Produced via immunoSEQ multiplex PCR; TCRdb's table is partial and in-frame only. The top ten clones hold around 1.7% of a sample with about 2.1 million clones, roughly 95% of them seen once. Sample: naive CD8+ T cells from PBMCs. The receptors stem from a man aged 18 to 30 in good health. Some clones in this sample may be carry-over from other donors' samples. The CDR3 runs from the conserved cysteine through the conserved F or W. A D gene is named only where the DNA matches it firmly. Clone size is not always given. Where it is, it says once, few, many or a class for expanded clones.

NA	TRBV27	TRBJ2-2	NA	CASSLVWGDTGELFF	TGTGCCAGCAGTTTAGTCTGGGGAGACACCGGGGAGCTGTTTTTT
once	TRBV6-5	TRBJ2-7	NA	CASSWGEALGEQYF	TGTGCCAGCAGTTGGGGGGAGGCCTTGGGCGAGCAGTACTTC
once	TRBV27	TRBJ2-1	TRBD1	CASSLSPGQGIVNEQFF	TGTGCCAGCAGTCTCTCCCCCGGACAGGGCATCGTCAATGAGCAGTTCTTC
NA	TRBV28	TRBJ2-7	NA	CASSPTADSYEQYF	TGTGCCAGCAGTCCCACGGCGGACTCCTACGAGCAGTACTTC
NA	TRBV10-3	TRBJ1-1	NA	CAISGVGSSGTEAFF	TGTGCCATCAGTGGTGTAGGGTCCAGTGGCACTGAAGCTTTCTTT
NA	TRBV7-2	TRBJ2-3	TRBD2	CASSLLAGGTDTQYF	TGTGCCAGCAGCCTACTAGCGGGAGGGACAGATACGCAGTATTTT
once	TRBV11-2	TRBJ2-3	NA	CASSLAPGPSTDTQYF	TGTGCCAGCAGCTTAGCTCCGGGCCCGAGCACAGATACGCAGTATTTT
NA	TRBV6-6	TRBJ2-1	NA	CASSGDSNEQFF	TGTGCCAGCAGTGGCGACAGCAATGAGCAGTTCTTC
NA	TRBV4-1	TRBJ2-3	NA	CASSHGLPEETILSSTDTQYF	TGCGCCAGCAGCCATGGTTTGCCCGAGGAGACCATCCTATCTAGCACAGATACGCAGTATTTT
NA	TRBV10-3	TRBJ2-1	NA	CAISDREASNEQFF	TGTGCCATCAGCGACAGGGAGGCCTCCAATGAGCAGTTCTTC
NA	TRBV5-4	TRBJ2-1	NA	CASIQPGGGQSNEQFF	TGTGCCAGCATACAACCCGGGGGCGGCCAGAGCAATGAGCAGTTCTTC
few	TRBV29-1	TRBJ1-1	NA	CSVAKGRANTEAFF	TGCAGCGTTGCAAAGGGCAGGGCGAACACTGAAGCTTTCTTT
NA	TRBV9	TRBJ2-3	NA	CASSARITASTDTQYF	TGTGCCAGCAGCGCCCGAATAACAGCTAGCACAGATACGCAGTATTTT
few	TRBV5-1	TRBJ1-1	TRBD1	CASSWTGSVNTEAFF	TGCGCCAGCAGTTGGACAGGGTCGGTGAACACTGAAGCTTTCTTT
once	TRBV19	TRBJ2-1	TRBD2	CASSLVAGDNEQFF	TGTGCCAGTAGTCTTGTGGCGGGGGACAATGAGCAGTTCTTC
NA	TRBV28	TRBJ1-4	TRBD1	CASNKNPDRGPPINEKLFF	TGTGCCAGCAATAAAAATCCGGACAGGGGGCCCCCCATTAATGAAAAACTGTTTTTT
NA	TRBV10-1	TRBJ2-7	TRBD2	CASSLTSGRDDEQYF	TGCGCCAGCAGTCTGACTAGCGGGAGGGACGACGAGCAGTACTTC
NA	TRBV6-5	TRBJ1-2	NA	CASRPDGFNYGYTF	TGTGCCAGCAGACCCGACGGCTTTAACTATGGCTACACCTTC
NA	TRBV7-9	TRBJ1-2	TRBD1	CASSPTGVNGYTF	TGTGCCAGCAGCCCAACAGGGGTCAATGGCTACACCTTC
NA	TRBV19	TRBJ2-7	TRBD1	CASSSSTGGGYEQYF	TGTGCCAGTAGTAGCTCGACAGGGGGCGGATACGAGCAGTACTTC
NA	TRBV27	TRBJ2-1	TRBD2	CASSLLAGIGNEQFF	TGTGCCAGCAGTTTACTAGCGGGAATAGGCAATGAGCAGTTCTTC
NA	TRBV19	TRBJ1-1	NA	CASSISRGNTEAFF	TGTGCCAGTAGTATCTCCAGGGGGAACACTGAAGCTTTCTTT
NA	TRBV6-1	TRBJ2-2	TRBD2	CASSEFRTSGISNTGELFF	TGTGCCAGCAGTGAATTTAGGACTAGCGGTATATCGAACACCGGGGAGCTGTTTTTT
NA	TRBV27	TRBJ2-2	NA	CASSFMGSGELFF	TGTGCCAGCAGTTTTATGGGTTCCGGGGAGCTGTTTTTT
few	TRBV14	TRBJ1-3	NA	CASSQPGRGNTIYF	TGTGCCAGCAGCCAGCCAGGGAGGGGAAACACCATATATTTT
NA	TRBV7-9	TRBJ2-3	NA	CASGIGSDTQYF	TGTGCCAGCGGAATAGGGTCGGATACGCAGTATTTT
NA	TRBV28	TRBJ1-1	NA	CASSIGRRRNTEAFF	TGTGCCAGCAGTATAGGGAGGAGGCGGAACACTGAAGCTTTCTTT
NA	TRBV4-1	TRBJ1-2	NA	CASSQEGRSYGYTF	TGCGCCAGCAGCCAAGAGGGAAGGAGCTATGGCTACACCTTC
once	TRBV4-1	TRBJ1-4	NA	CASSQKGGVGANEKLFF	TGCGCCAGCAGCCAAAAGGGGGGGGTCGGAGCTAATGAAAAACTGTTTTTT
NA	TRBV19	TRBJ1-1	NA	CASSIRRQGNTEAFF	TGTGCCAGTAGTATCCGGCGGCAGGGGAACACTGAAGCTTTCTTT
NA	TRBV18	TRBJ2-3	NA	CASSPPVSMDSADTQYF	TGTGCCAGCTCACCACCGGTCTCGATGGATTCGGCAGATACGCAGTATTTT
NA	TRBV4-2	TRBJ2-5	TRBD2	CASSPREGEGPTQETQYF	TGTGCCAGCAGCCCCCGGGAGGGAGAGGGGCCCACGCAAGAGACCCAGTACTTC